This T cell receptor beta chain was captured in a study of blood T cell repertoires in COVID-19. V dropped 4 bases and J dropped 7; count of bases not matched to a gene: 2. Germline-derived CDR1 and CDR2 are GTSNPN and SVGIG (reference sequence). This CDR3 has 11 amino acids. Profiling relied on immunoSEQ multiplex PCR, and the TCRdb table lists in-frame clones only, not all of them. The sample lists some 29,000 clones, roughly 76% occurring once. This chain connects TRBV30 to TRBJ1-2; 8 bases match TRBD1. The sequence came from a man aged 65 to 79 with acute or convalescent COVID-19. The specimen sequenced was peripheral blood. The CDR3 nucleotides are TGTGCCTGGAACACAGGGGGTGGCTACACCTTC. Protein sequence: CAWNTGGGYTF.